These 5 T cell receptor beta chains share one sample of origin, sequenced in a study of T cell repertoires in cytomegalovirus infection. TCRdb used MiXCR to reprocess the reads, holding one entry per CDR3 protein. The data contain 150,000 to 200,000 distinct CDR3 sequences, roughly a sixth of them singletons. The sequenced material came from CD8+ T cells from PBMCs. The receptors here all came from a human donor in good health (CMV status not recorded). Some clones in this sample may be carry-over from other donors' samples.

This clonotype has a handful of counts. The V gene is TRBV12-3 or TRBV12-4, the J gene TRBJ2-7; D might be TRBD1 or TRBD2, each matching 5 bases. The length of the CDR3 is 14 residues. V shed 6 bases and J shed 1 base, with 13 bases lying between them. This CDR3 reads CASSDGTVSYEQYF. The CDR3 DNA reads TGTGCCAGCAGCGATGGGACGGTTTCCTACGAGCAGTACTTC.

This clonotype was counted a few times. The V and J genes are TRBV6-2 or TRBV6-3 and TRBJ1-4; D not certain. The V end lost 5 bases, the J end lost 7 bases, and 11 bases lay between the germline ends. CDR1 MNHEY and CDR2 SVGEGT come from the germline V gene. The CDR3 covers 13 residues. The CDR3 loop reads CASSTGRGEKLFF. CDR3 coding DNA: TGTGCCAGCAGTACCGGCCGGGGTGAAAAACTGTTTTTT.

V usage is TRBV4-1 and J usage is TRBJ1-1; weak D call: TRBD1 (6 bases). This CDR3 has 16 amino acids. Trimming removed 0 bases from V and 5 bases from J, with 16 bases in between. CDR1 and CDR2 (germline): MGHRA, YSYEKL. The CDR3, as DNA: TGCGCCAGCAGCCAAGATGAAACAGGGTGGAAAACTGAAGCTTTCTTT. Its translation: CASSQDETGWKTEAFF.

The chain has TRBV27 and TRBJ2-7, with TRBD2 matching over 7 bases. Germline V CDR1 and CDR2: MNHEY, SMNVEV (reference sequence). CDR3 length equals 13 residues. Trimming took 5 bases from V and 2 from J; bases not matched to a gene: 3. The CDR3 here is CASSLGTTYEQYF. The DNA of the CDR3 is TGTGCCAGCAGTCTTGGGACTACCTACGAGCAGTACTTC.

The chain carries TRBV20-1 and TRBJ2-7, with D possibly matching TRBD1 (5 bases). V was shortened by 0 bases and J by 3 bases, with 27 bases between the two germline ends. From germline, CDR1 is DFQATT and CDR2 SNEGSKA (reference sequence). The CDR3 contains 19 residues. This CDR3 is CSARDTAPAVQGLYYEQYF. In DNA form, the CDR3 reads TGCAGTGCTAGAGACACGGCGCCGGCTGTGCAGGGTCTCTACTACGAGCAGTACTTC.